A selection of T cell receptor beta chains follows, all from one sample in a study of human T cells and chemical hapten exposure. A single record per CDR3 protein comes from TCRdb applying MiXCR to the RACE reads. The sample includes about 70,000 distinct CDR3 sequences, 9.8% of them seen just once. Sequenced material: whole blood, taken in connection with sensitization to the hapten diphenylcyclopropenone (DPC). The receptors come from a woman between 40 and 55 years old with alopecia areata. Some clones in this sample may be carry-over from other donors' samples. Both conserved end residues are part of each CDR3. D genes are given only for firm matches. Clone size is shown for a subset of rows, as once, few, many or a class of expanded clone.

J,D,size,V,DNA,CDR3
TRBJ1-3,TRBD1,many,TRBV7-9,TGTGCCAGCAGCTTAGGTGGCAGGGGGAGTGAGGCTGGAAACACCATATATTTT,CASSLGGRGSEAGNTIYF
TRBJ2-5,-,many,TRBV20-1,TGCAGTGCAGAGTACCAAGAGACCCAGTACTTC,CSAEYQETQYF
TRBJ2-4,-,-,TRBV6-2/TRBV6-3,TGTGCCAGCAGAGGCTCGGTGGGGAACATTCAGTACTTC,CASRGSVGNIQYF
TRBJ2-2,-,many,TRBV6-2/TRBV6-3,TGTGCCAGCAGCCGACAGGCCCTATCCACCGGGGAGCTGTTTTTT,CASSRQALSTGELFF
TRBJ2-2,-,many,TRBV27,TGTGCCAGCAGTTATAGTTTCTCGAATGGGGAGCTGTTTTTT,CASSYSFSNGELFF
TRBJ1-1,-,few,TRBV6-6,TGTGCCAGCAGTTACTCGTGGGGGATGAACACTGAAGCTTTCTTT,CASSYSWGMNTEAFF
TRBJ2-7,-,-,TRBV7-2,TGTGCCAGCAGCTTAGACCTAGCGACCTACGAGCAGTACTTC,CASSLDLATYEQYF
TRBJ1-6,-,many,TRBV7-6,TGTGCCAGCAGCTTAGGCGCCTTCCGTAATTCACCCCTCCACTTT,CASSLGAFRNSPLHF
TRBJ1-6,-,many,TRBV7-9,TGTGCCAGCAGCTTTAGCGGACCTTCACCCCTCCACTTT,CASSFSGPSPLHF
TRBJ1-3,-,many,TRBV12-3/TRBV12-4,TGTGCCAGCAGTTTCGGGGGGGCGTCCGGAAACACCATATATTTT,CASSFGGASGNTIYF
TRBJ2-1,-,-,TRBV6-1,TGTGCCAGCAGGCGCGCGCATAGCTCCTACAATGAGCAGTTCTTC,CASRRAHSSYNEQFF
TRBJ2-7,-,few,TRBV29-1,TGCAGCGTTGGAGGGAGCTCCTACGAGCAGTACTTC,CSVGGSSYEQYF
TRBJ2-1,-,many,TRBV7-9,TGTGCCAGCAGCCTAACATTGAGGGACTCCTACAATGAGCAGTTCTTC,CASSLTLRDSYNEQFF
TRBJ2-2,-,many,TRBV25-1,TGTGCCAGCAGTGGGGCAGGGGTTGGGGAGCTGTTTTTT,CASSGAGVGELFF
TRBJ1-5,TRBD1,many,TRBV7-8,TGTGCCAGCAGCTTATTGGTTTCAGGGGGCTTTGGTCAGCCCCAGCATTTT,CASSLLVSGGFGQPQHF
TRBJ2-7,-,many,TRBV4-1,TGCGCCAGCAGCCAAGGGGCTCGACAGGAGACACGTAACTACGAGCAGTACTTC,CASSQGARQETRNYEQYF
TRBJ1-1,-,few,TRBV21-1,TGTGCCAGCAGAGATGGGGACGCAATCTACAGGGCTCCCATCATGAACACTGAAGCTTTCTTT,CASRDGDAIYRAPIMNTEAFF
TRBJ1-1,-,many,TRBV29-1,TGCAGCGTTGAAGATCGGGCGGGGAGATCTCCCATGAACACTGAAGCTTTCTTT,CSVEDRAGRSPMNTEAFF
TRBJ2-5,-,few,TRBV29-1,TGCAGCGTTGCCCGGACCGCCCGTCAAGAGACCCAGTACTTC,CSVARTARQETQYF
TRBJ2-4,-,many,TRBV7-2,TGTGCCAGCAGCCAGATACCGGGACTCAAAAACATTCAGTACTTC,CASSQIPGLKNIQYF
TRBJ1-5,-,many,TRBV20-1,TGCAGTGCTAGAGTCCCGGGGGGCAATCAGCCCCAGCATTTT,CSARVPGGNQPQHF
TRBJ1-2,-,few,TRBV3-1,TGTGCCAGCAGCCAAGATCTTAGCACAGGGTATGGCTACACCTTC,CASSQDLSTGYGYTF
TRBJ1-1,-,many,TRBV4-1,TGCGCCAGCAGCCAAGTGGTCGGGGGAGCTGAAGCTTTCTTT,CASSQVVGGAEAFF
TRBJ2-3,TRBD2,many,TRBV6-1,TGTGCCAGCAGCTTACTAGCGGGGGAAGGGGATACGCAGTATTTT,CASSLLAGEGDTQYF
TRBJ2-7,TRBD2,few,TRBV6-2/TRBV6-3,TGTGCCACAAAAAAAGGGACTAGAGATGAGCAGTACTTC,CATKKGTRDEQYF
TRBJ2-5,TRBD1,few,TRBV29-1,TGCAGCGTCCAGGGGGCGGAGGAGACCCAGTACTTC,CSVQGAEETQYF
TRBJ2-7,-,many,TRBV29-1,TGCAGCGTTGATAGGACAGCCTACGAGCAGTACTTC,CSVDRTAYEQYF
TRBJ1-4,-,many,TRBV2,TGTGCCAGCAGTCTTGCCTCCGGACCTACTTTTGAAAAACTGTTTTTT,CASSLASGPTFEKLFF
TRBJ2-1,TRBD2,-,TRBV30,TGTGCCTGGAGTGTGGGTAGCGGGGAGCAGTTCTTC,CAWSVGSGEQFF
TRBJ2-7,-,many,TRBV9,TGTGCCAGCAGTTACGACGGGCAGGTCGGCGAGCAGTACTTC,CASSYDGQVGEQYF
TRBJ2-2,-,few,TRBV29-1,TGCAGCGTCGAGAAAGCCGGGGAGCTGTTTTTT,CSVEKAGELFF
TRBJ2-1,-,-,TRBV11-2,TGTGCCAGCAGCTTGCGAATCACGGACAATGAGCAGTTCTTC,CASSLRITDNEQFF
TRBJ2-1,-,-,TRBV12-3/TRBV12-4,TGTGCCGGCAGCCCTGGGACCCCCGGGCAGTTCTTC,CAGSPGTPGQFF
TRBJ1-5,TRBD1,few,TRBV5-1,TGCGCCAGCAGCCGGGACAGGGAGGGTCAGCCCCAGCATTTT,CASSRDREGQPQHF
TRBJ2-5,-,many,TRBV5-1,TGCGCCAGCAGCTCTCGACTAGGCCAAGAGACCCAGTACTTC,CASSSRLGQETQYF
TRBJ1-1,-,many,TRBV29-1,TGCAGCGCCCTCCCTACTCTGTTCACTGAAGCTTTCTTT,CSALPTLFTEAFF
TRBJ1-3,-,many,TRBV19,TGTGCCAGTAGTATGAACAGGGCACCTTCTGGAAACACCATATATTTT,CASSMNRAPSGNTIYF